This T cell receptor beta chain derives from a study of T-cell memory formation after mild COVID-19. The overall study: The study found TCR clusters largely donor specific.

The ends were cut back, 0 bases at V and 3 bases at J, with 9 bases in the middle. The CDR3 loop spans 14 amino acids. Germline assignment: CDR1 SGHNT and CDR2 YYREEE (reference sequence). Each CDR3 protein is one row after TCRdb ran MiXCR on the 5' RACE reads. Counted here are about 140,000 distinct CDR3 sequences, approximately 14% occurring once; the ten biggest clones make up around an eighth. As to this clonotype: Its antigen is as yet unknown.

The study, taken as a whole, reports: Those CD4+ clones that contracted were mainly in CM and EM (CD8+ ones in EMRA). Several responding clones turned up in pre-infection memory, indicating that cross-reactive memory may have taken part.

The receptor's source is an adult woman who had mild COVID-19 (a few samples of this study predate the infection). Cell type and time point are not known. The V gene is TRBV5-4, the J gene TRBJ2-5; D uncertain. The sample was PBMCs or a T cell subset sorted from them (not recorded which). The CDR3 sequence is CASSLGGYKETQYF. For the CDR3, the DNA is TGTGCCAGCAGCTTGGGAGGTTACAAAGAGACCCAGTACTTC. The full variable domain, rest sourced from reference TRBV5-4 and TRBJ2-5, is ETGVTQSPTHLIKTRGQQVTLRCSSQSGHNTVSWYQQALGQGPQFIFQYYREEENGRGNFPPRFSGLQFPNYSSELNVNALELDDSALYLCASSLGGYKETQYFGPGTRLLVL.